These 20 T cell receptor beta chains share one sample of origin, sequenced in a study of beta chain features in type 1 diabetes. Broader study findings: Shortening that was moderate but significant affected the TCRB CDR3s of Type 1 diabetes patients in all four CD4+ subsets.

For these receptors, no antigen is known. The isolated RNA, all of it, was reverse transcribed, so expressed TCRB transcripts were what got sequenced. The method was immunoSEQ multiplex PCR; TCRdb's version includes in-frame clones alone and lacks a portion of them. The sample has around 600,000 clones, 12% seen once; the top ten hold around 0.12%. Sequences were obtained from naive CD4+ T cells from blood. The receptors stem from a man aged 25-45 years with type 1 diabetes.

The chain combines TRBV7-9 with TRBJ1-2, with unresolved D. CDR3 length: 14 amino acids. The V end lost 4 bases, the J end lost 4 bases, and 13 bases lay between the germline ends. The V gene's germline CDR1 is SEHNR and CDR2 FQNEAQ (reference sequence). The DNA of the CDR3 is TGTGCCAGCAGCTCCGCCTATACTCTCTATGGCTACACCTTC. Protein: CASSSAYTLYGYTF.

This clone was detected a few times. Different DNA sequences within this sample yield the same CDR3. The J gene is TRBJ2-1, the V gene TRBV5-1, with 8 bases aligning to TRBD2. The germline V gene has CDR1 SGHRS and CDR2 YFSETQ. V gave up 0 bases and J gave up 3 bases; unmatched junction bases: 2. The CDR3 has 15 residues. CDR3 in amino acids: CASSLARGGYNEQFF. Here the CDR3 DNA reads TGCGCCAGCAGCTTGGCCCGGGGGGGCTACAATGAGCAGTTCTTC.

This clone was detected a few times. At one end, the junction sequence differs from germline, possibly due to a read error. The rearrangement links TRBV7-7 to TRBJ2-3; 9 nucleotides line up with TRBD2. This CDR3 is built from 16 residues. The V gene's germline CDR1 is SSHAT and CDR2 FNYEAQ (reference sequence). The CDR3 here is CASSLGLAGTTDTQYF. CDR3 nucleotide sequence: TGTGCTAGCAGCTTAGGCCTAGCGGGGACCACAGATACGCAGTATTTT.

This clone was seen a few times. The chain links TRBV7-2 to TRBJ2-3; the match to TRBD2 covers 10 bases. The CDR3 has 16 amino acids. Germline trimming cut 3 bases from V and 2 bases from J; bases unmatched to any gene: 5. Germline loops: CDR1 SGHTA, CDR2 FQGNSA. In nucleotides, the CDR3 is TGTGCCAGCAGCTTTTCTAGCGGGGGAACCACAGATACGCAGTATTTT. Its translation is CASSFSSGGTTDTQYF. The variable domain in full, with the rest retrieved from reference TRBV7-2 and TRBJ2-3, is GAGVSQSPSNKVTEKGKDVELRCDPISGHTALYWYRQSLGQGLEFLIYFQGNSAPDKSGLPSDRFSAERTGGSVSTLTIQRTQQEDSAVYLCASSFSSGGTTDTQYFGPGTRLTVL.

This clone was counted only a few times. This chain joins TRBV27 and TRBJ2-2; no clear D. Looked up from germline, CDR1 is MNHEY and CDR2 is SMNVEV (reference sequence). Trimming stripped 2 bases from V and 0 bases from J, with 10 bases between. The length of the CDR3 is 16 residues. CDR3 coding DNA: TGTGCCAGCAGTTTAGTGTCAAATACGAACACCGGGGAGCTGTTTTTT. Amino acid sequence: CASSLVSNTNTGELFF.

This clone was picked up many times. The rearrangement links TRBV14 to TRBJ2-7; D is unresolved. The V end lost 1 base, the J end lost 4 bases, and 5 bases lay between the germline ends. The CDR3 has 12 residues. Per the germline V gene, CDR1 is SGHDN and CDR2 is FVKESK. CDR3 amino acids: CASSQAQYEQYF. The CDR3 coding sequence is TGTGCCAGCAGCCAAGCCCAGTACGAGCAGTACTTC.

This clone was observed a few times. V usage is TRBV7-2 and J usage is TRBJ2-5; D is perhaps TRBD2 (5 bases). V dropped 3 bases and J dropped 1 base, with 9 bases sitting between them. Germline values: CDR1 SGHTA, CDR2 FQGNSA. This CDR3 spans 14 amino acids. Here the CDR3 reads CASSLRASQETQYF. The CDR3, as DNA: TGTGCCAGCAGCTTGAGGGCCTCCCAAGAGACCCAGTACTTC.

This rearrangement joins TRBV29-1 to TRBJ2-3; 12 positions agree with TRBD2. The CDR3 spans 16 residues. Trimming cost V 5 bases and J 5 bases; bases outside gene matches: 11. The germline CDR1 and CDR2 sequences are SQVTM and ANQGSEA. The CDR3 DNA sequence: TGCAGCGTTTCGACCCCTAGCGGGGGGGCCATAGATACGCAGTATTTT. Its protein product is CSVSTPSGGAIDTQYF.

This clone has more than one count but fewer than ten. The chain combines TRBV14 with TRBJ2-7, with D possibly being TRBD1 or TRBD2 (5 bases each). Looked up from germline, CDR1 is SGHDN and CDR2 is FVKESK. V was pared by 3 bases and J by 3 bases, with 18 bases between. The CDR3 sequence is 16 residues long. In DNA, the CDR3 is TGTGCCAGCAGCCATCTACCGGGACGGCGACGCTACGAGCAGTACTTC. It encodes CASSHLPGRRRYEQYF.

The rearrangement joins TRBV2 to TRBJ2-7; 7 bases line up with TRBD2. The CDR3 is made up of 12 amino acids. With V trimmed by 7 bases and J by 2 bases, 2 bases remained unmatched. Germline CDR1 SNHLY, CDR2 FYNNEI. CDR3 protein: CASTGGAYEQYF. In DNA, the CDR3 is TGTGCCAGCACGGGAGGAGCCTACGAGCAGTACTTC. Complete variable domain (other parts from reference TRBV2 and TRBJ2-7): EPEVTQTPSHQVTQMGQEVILRCVPISNHLYFYWYRQILGQKVEFLVSFYNNEISEKSEIFDDQFSVERPDGSNFTLKIRSTKLEDSAMYFCASTGGAYEQYFGPGTRLTVT.

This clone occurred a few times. CDR3 residues: CASSQDRATYEQYF. The CDR3 nucleotides are TGTGCCAGCAGCCAGGACAGGGCGACCTACGAGCAGTACTTC. The chain joins TRBV2 to TRBJ2-7; 8 bases agree with TRBD1. The V segment lost 6 bases and the J segment 2 bases; nucleotides outside the gene matches: 6. CDR3 length: 14 amino acids. CDR1 is SNHLY, CDR2 FYNNEI, per germline.

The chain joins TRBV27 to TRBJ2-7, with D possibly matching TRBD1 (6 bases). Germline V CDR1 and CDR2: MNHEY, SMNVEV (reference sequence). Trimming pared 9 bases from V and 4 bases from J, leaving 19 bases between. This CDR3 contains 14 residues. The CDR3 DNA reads TGTGCCAGTTCGAAACGGCAGGGGCGTTACGAGCAGTACTTC. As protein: CASSKRQGRYEQYF.

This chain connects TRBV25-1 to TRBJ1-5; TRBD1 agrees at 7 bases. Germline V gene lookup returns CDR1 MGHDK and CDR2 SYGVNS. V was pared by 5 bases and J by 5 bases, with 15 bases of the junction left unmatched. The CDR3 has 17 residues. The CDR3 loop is CASSPSSGTENYQPQHF. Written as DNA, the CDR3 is TGTGCCAGCAGTCCATCCAGCGGGACAGAAAACTATCAGCCCCAGCATTTT.

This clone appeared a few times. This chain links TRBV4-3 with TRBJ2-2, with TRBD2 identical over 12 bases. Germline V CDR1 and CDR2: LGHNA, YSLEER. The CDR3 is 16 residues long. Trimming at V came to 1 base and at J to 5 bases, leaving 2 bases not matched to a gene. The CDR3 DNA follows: TGCGCCAGCAGCCAAGTGACTAGCGGGGGAACCGGGGAGCTGTTTTTT. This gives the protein CASSQVTSGGTGELFF.

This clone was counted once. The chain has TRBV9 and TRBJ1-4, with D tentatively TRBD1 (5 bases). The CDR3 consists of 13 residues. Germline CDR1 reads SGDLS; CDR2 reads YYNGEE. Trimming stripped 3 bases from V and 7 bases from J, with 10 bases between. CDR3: CASSAQGTEKLFF. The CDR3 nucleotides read TGTGCCAGCAGCGCGCAGGGTACTGAAAAACTGTTTTTT.

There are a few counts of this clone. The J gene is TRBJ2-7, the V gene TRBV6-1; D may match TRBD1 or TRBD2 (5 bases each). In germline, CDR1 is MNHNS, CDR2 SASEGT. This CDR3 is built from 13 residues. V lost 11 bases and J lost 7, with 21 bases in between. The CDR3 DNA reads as TGTGCCGGCCGTGGGGGAGAGACCAAGGAGCAGTACTTC. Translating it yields CAGRGGETKEQYF.

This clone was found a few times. The CDR3 DNA sequence: TGTGCCAGCAGTTCCGACAGGGCTAATGAAAAACTGTTTTTT. It encodes CASSSDRANEKLFF. This rearrangement joins TRBV28 to TRBJ1-4, with TRBD1 matching 7 bases. Looked up from germline, CDR1 is MDHEN and CDR2 is SYDVKM. V lost 4 bases to trimming and J lost 3 bases; unmatched junction nucleotides: 2. This CDR3 comprises 14 residues. The full variable domain, in which reference TRBV28 and TRBJ1-4 provide the parts outside the CDR3, is DVKVTQSSRYLVKRTGEKVFLECVQDMDHENMFWYRQDPGLGLRLIYFSYDVKMKEKGDIPEGYSVSREKKERFSLILESASTNQTSMYLCASSSDRANEKLFFGSGTQLSVL.

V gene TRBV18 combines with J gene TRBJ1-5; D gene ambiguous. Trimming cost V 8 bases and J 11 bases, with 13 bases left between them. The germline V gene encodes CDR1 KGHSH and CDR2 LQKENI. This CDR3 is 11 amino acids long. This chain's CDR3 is CASRSQETQHF. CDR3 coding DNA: TGTGCCAGCAGAAGTCAGGAGACCCAGCATTTT.

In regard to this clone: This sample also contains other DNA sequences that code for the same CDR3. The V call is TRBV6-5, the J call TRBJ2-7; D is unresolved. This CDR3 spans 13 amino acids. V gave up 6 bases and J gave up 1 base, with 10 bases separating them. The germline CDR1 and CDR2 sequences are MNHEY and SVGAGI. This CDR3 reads CASRKDGSYEQYF. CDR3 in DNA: TGTGCCAGCAGAAAGGACGGGTCCTACGAGCAGTACTTC.

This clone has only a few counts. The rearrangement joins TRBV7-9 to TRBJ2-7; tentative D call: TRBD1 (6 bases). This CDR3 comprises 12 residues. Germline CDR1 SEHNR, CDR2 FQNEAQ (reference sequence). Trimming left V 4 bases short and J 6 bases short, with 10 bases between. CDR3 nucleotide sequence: TGTGCCAGCAGCTCCCAGGGGATCGAGCAGTACTTC. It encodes CASSSQGIEQYF.